These T cell receptor beta chains were read from a single sample in a study of cytomegalovirus exposure and HLA in healthy donors. The method was immunoSEQ multiplex PCR; TCRdb's version includes in-frame clones alone and lacks a portion of them. The sample records around 130,000 clones, 65% to 80% being singletons. The sequenced sample consisted of PBMCs. These receptors were collected from a woman aged 18-35 years in good health and CMV-seronegative. Each CDR3 is given with its conserved first and last residue. D genes are given only for firm matches. Only part of the rows carry a size: once, few, many, or a class if the clone is expanded.

cdr3_aa | cdr3_nt | d_call | v_call | clone_size | j_call
CASSLGQSFNQPQHF | TGTGCCAGCAGCTTGGGACAGTCTTTCAATCAGCCCCAGCATTTT | NA | TRBV5-6 | NA | TRBJ1-5
CASSPTSFSGANVLTF | TGCGCCAGCAGCCCGACTAGTTTCTCTGGGGCCAACGTCCTGACTTTC | NA | TRBV4-1 | NA | TRBJ2-6
CASSYGRDAGYTF | TGTGCCAGCAGTTACGGCAGGGATGCGGGCTACACCTTC | NA | TRBV6-5 | NA | TRBJ1-2
CSVLDRGPPDTQYF | TGCAGCGTCCTGGACAGGGGGCCGCCAGATACGCAGTATTTT | TRBD1 | TRBV29-1 | NA | TRBJ2-3
CASSLSGESSLEQYF | TGCGCCAGCAGCTTGTCGGGGGAGTCATCGCTCGAGCAGTACTTC | NA | TRBV5-1 | NA | TRBJ2-7
CASSLSLATNEKLFF | TGTGCCAGCAGTTTATCCCTTGCAACTAATGAAAAACTGTTTTTT | NA | TRBV27 | NA | TRBJ1-4
CASSVGTENTEAFF | TGTGCCAGCAGTGTAGGGACAGAGAACACTGAAGCTTTCTTT | TRBD1 | TRBV2 | NA | TRBJ1-1
CASLLYYEQYF | TGTGCCAGCCTTTTATACTACGAGCAGTACTTC | NA | TRBV6-1 | once | TRBJ2-7
CASSLANGRGGNEQFF | TGCGCCAGCAGCTTGGCCAACGGGAGGGGGGGGAATGAGCAGTTCTTC | TRBD2 | TRBV5-1 | NA | TRBJ2-1
CASSGTDNYGYTF | TGTGCCAGCAGTGGGACAGACAACTATGGCTACACCTTC | NA | TRBV25-1 | NA | TRBJ1-2
CAWSGGAGELFF | TGTGCCTGGAGTGGGGGAGCCGGGGAGCTGTTTTTT | NA | TRBV30 | NA | TRBJ2-2
CASSPNYGTSGSTYEQYF | TGTGCCAGCTCACCAAACTATGGGACTAGCGGGAGTACCTACGAGCAGTACTTC | TRBD2 | TRBV18 | NA | TRBJ2-7
CASSLTPGVYRNTGELFF | TGTGCCAGCAGCTTGACCCCGGGGGTCTACAGGAACACCGGGGAGCTGTTTTTT | NA | TRBV5-6 | NA | TRBJ2-2
CASWGQTFYEQYF | TGTGCCAGCTGGGGACAGACCTTTTACGAGCAGTACTTC | TRBD1 | TRBV2 | once | TRBJ2-7
CASMDRDSYQPQHF | TGTGCCAGTATGGACAGGGATTCTTATCAGCCCCAGCATTTT | TRBD1 | TRBV19 | NA | TRBJ1-5
CASSVGGRYTDTQYF | TGCGCCAGCAGCGTGGGAGGCCGCTACACAGATACGCAGTATTTT | NA | TRBV5-1 | NA | TRBJ2-3
CASSLPPGGGELFF | TGTGCCAGCAGCTTGCCACCCGGGGGCGGGGAGCTGTTTTTT | NA | TRBV5-4 | NA | TRBJ2-2
CASTPASGRTDTQYF | TGTGCCAGTACCCCTGCTAGCGGGAGGACAGATACGCAGTATTTT | TRBD2 | TRBV19 | NA | TRBJ2-3
CASGGLDTQYF | TGTGCCAGCGGGGGGCTTGATACGCAGTATTTT | NA | TRBV19 | NA | TRBJ2-3
CASRSFSAANVLTF | TGTGCCAGCCGGAGCTTCTCTGCGGCCAACGTCCTGACTTTC | NA | TRBV6-5 | NA | TRBJ2-6
CASSLSLAGLGETQYF | TGTGCCAGCAGCTTATCGCTAGCGGGATTAGGAGAGACCCAGTACTTC | TRBD2 | TRBV13 | NA | TRBJ2-5
CASRRAFEAFF | TGTGCCAGCAGGCGGGCGTTTGAAGCTTTCTTT | NA | TRBV6-5 | NA | TRBJ1-1
CASSSTASNYGYTF | TGTGCCAGCAGCTCTACAGCCTCTAACTATGGCTACACCTTC | NA | TRBV7-9 | NA | TRBJ1-2
CAWSPYYNEQFF | TGTGCCTGGAGTCCCTACTACAATGAGCAGTTCTTC | NA | TRBV30 | NA | TRBJ2-1
CASSPTSGRGNTGELFF | TGCGCCAGCAGCCCGACTAGCGGGAGGGGGAACACCGGGGAGCTGTTTTTT | TRBD2 | TRBV4-1 | NA | TRBJ2-2
CASKGRVGQPQHF | TGTGCCAGTAAAGGCAGGGTCGGACAGCCCCAGCATTTT | NA | TRBV19 | NA | TRBJ1-5